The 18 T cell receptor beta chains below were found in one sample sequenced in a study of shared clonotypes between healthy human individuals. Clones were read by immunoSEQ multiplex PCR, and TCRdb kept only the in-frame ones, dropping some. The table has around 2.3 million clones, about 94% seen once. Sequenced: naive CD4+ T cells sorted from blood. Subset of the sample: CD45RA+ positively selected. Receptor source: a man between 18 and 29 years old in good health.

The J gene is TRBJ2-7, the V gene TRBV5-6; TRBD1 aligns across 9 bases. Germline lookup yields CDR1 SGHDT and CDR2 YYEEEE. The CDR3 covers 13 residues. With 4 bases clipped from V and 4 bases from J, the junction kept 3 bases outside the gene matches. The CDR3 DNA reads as TGTGCCAGCAGCAGCGGACAGGGGTACGAGCAGTACTTC. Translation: CASSSGQGYEQYF.

The CDR3 bases are TGTGCCAGCAGTGCTTCACAGGGGGCCGGATCACCCCTCCACTTT. Translated: CASSASQGAGSPLHF. The chain joins TRBV6-1 to TRBJ1-6; 9 bases are shared with TRBD1. CDR1 is MNHNS and CDR2 is SASEGT in the germline V gene. The CDR3 runs to 15 residues. V gave up 4 bases and J gave up 10 bases; unmatched junction bases: 8.

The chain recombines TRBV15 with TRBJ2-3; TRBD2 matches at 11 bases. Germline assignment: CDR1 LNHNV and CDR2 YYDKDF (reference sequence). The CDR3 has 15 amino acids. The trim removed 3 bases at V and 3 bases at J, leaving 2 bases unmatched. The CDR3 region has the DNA TGTGCCACCAGCAGCTTAGCGGGGGGGACAGATACGCAGTATTTT. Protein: CATSSLAGGTDTQYF.

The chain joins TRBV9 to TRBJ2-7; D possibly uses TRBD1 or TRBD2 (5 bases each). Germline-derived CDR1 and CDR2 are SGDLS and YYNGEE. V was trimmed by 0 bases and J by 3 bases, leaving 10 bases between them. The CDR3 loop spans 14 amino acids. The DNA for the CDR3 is TGTGCCAGCAGCGTAGGGCAGGGACGCTACGAGCAGTACTTC. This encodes CASSVGQGRYEQYF.

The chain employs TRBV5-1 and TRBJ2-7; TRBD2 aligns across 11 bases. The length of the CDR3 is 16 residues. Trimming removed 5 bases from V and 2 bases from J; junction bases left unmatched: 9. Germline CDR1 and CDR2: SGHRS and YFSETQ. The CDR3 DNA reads TGCGCCAGCAGTCTGGGAGGGACTAGCGGTACCTACGAGCAGTACTTC. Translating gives CASSLGGTSGTYEQYF.

CDR3 DNA: TGTGCCAGCAGTACGCCTAGCGGGGGAGACTACGAGCAGTACTTC. It encodes CASSTPSGGDYEQYF. This sequence joins TRBV6-5 and TRBJ2-7, with 10 bases matching TRBD2. This CDR3 is built from 15 residues. In germline, CDR1 is MNHEY, CDR2 SVGAGI. V trimming: 5 bases; J trimming: 3 bases; junction bases outside the gene matches: 7.

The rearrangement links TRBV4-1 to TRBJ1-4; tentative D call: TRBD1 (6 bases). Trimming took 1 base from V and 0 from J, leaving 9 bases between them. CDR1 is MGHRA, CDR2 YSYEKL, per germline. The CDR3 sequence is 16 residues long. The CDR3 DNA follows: TGCGCCAGCAGCCAAGGGCAGGGGACAACTAATGAAAAACTGTTTTTT. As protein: CASSQGQGTTNEKLFF.

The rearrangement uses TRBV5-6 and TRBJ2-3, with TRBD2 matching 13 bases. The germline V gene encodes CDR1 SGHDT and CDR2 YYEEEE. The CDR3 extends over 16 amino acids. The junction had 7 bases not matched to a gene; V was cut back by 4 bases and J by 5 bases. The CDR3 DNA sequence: TGTGCCAGCAGCAGTGGACTAGCGGGGGCCGGAGATACGCAGTATTTT. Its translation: CASSSGLAGAGDTQYF.

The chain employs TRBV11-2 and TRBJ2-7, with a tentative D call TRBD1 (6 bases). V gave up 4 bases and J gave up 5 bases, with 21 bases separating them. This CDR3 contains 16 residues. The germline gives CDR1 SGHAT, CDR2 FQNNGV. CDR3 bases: TGTGCCAGCAGCTCCCGGACAGCGATTATTGAGGACGAGCAGTACTTC. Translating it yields CASSSRTAIIEDEQYF.

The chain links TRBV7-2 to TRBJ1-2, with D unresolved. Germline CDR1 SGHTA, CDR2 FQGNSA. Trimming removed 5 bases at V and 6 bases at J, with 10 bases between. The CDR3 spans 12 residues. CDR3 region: CASSQMNNGYTF. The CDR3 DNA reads TGTGCCAGCAGCCAGATGAATAATGGCTACACCTTC.

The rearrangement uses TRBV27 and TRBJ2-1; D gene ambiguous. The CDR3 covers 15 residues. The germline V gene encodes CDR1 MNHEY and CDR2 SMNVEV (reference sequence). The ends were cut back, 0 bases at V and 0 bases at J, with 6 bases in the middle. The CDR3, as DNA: TGTGCCAGCAGTTTATCGGTTGCCTCCTACAATGAGCAGTTCTTC. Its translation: CASSLSVASYNEQFF.

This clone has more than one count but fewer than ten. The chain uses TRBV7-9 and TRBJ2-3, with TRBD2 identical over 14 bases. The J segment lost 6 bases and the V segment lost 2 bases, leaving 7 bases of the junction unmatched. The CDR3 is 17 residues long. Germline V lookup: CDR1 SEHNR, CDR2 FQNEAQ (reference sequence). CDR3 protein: CASSLYTTSGGADTQYF. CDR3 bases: TGTGCCAGCAGCTTATACACGACTAGCGGGGGGGCGGATACGCAGTATTTT.

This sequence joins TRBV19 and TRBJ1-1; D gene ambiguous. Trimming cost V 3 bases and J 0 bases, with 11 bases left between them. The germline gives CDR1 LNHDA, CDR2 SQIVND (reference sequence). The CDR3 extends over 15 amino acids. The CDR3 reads CASSMIPMMNTEAFF. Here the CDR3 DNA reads TGTGCCAGTAGTATGATCCCGATGATGAACACTGAAGCTTTCTTT.

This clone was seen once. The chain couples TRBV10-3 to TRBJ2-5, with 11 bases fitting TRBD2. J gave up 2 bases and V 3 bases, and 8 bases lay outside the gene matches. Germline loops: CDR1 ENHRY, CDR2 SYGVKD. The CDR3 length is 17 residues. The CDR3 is CAISDKVAGGSQETQYF. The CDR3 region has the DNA TGTGCCATCAGTGATAAGGTAGCGGGGGGGTCTCAAGAGACCCAGTACTTC.

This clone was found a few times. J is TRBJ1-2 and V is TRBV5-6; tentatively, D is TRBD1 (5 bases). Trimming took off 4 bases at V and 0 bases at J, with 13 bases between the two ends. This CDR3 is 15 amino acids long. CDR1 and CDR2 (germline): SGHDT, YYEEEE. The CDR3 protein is CASSPWGESNYGYTF. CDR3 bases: TGTGCCAGCAGCCCCTGGGGGGAATCTAACTATGGCTACACCTTC.

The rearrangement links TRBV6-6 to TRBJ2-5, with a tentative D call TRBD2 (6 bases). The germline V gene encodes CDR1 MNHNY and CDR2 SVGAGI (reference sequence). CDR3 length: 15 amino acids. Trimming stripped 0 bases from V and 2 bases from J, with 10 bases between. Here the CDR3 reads CASSYSPGTQETQYF. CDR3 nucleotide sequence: TGTGCCAGCAGTTACTCCCCAGGGACTCAAGAGACCCAGTACTTC.

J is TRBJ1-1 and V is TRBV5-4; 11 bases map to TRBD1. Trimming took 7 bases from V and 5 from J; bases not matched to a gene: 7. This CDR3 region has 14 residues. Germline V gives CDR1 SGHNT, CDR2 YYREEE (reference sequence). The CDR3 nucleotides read TGTGCCAGCGTACCGGGACAGGGGGGGACTGAAGCTTTCTTT. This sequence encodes CASVPGQGGTEAFF. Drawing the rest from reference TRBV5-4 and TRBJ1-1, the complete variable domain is ETGVTQSPTHLIKTRGQQVTLRCSSQSGHNTVSWYQQALGQGPQFIFQYYREEENGRGNFPPRFSGLQFPNYSSELNVNALELDDSALYLCASVPGQGGTEAFFGQGTRLTVV.

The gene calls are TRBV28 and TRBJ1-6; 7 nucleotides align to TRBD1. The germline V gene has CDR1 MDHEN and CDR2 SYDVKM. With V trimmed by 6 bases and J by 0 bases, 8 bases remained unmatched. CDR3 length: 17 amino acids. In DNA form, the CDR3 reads TGTGCCAGCAGCCGCCTGGACAGGAGCTCCTATAATTCACCCCTCCACTTT. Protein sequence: CASSRLDRSSYNSPLHF.